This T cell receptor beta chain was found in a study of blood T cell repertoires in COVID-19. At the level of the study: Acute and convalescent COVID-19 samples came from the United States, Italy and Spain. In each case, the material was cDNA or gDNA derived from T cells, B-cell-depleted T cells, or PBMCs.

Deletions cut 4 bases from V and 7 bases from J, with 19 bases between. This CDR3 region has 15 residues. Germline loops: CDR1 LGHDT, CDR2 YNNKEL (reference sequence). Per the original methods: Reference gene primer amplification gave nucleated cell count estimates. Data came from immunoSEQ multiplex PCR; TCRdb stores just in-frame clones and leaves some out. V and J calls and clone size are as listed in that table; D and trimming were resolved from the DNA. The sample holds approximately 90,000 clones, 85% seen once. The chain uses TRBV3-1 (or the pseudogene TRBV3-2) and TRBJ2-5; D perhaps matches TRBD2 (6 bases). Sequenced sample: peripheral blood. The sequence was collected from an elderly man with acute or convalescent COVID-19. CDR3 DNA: TGTGCCAGCAGCCCCGTCCGCGGGGACCGTGGGACCCAGTACTTC. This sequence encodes CASSPVRGDRGTQYF.